A single sample gave rise to the 29 T cell receptor beta chains below, sequenced in a study of cytomegalovirus exposure and HLA in healthy donors. The PCR contained 60 Vbeta and 13 Jbeta primers. Generated by immunoSEQ multiplex PCR, the TCRdb table keeps only in-frame clones and is missing some. The repertoire consists of about 93,000 clones, with 65% to 85% occurring once and the leading ten covering approximately 3.8%. Sequencing was performed on PBMCs. All receptors derive from a man aged 50 to 60 in good health and CMV-seronegative.

This chain connects TRBV5-4 to TRBJ2-3, with D hard to call. There are 12 residues in the CDR3. V was trimmed by 0 bases and J by 6 bases, leaving 5 bases between them. Germline CDR1 SGHNT, CDR2 YYREEE (reference sequence). CDR3 nucleotide sequence: TGTGCCAGCAGCTTGGCCCTTGATACGCAGTATTTT. Amino acid sequence: CASSLALDTQYF.

CDR3 coding DNA: TGCGCCAGCAGCTGGGGAGGGGAGAGCACTGAAGCTTTCTTT. Amino acids: CASSWGGESTEAFF. J is TRBJ1-1 and V is TRBV5-1, with D maybe TRBD1 (5 bases). Trimming took off 3 bases at V and 4 bases at J, with 13 bases between the two ends. The CDR3 covers 14 residues. Looked up from germline, CDR1 is SGHRS and CDR2 is YFSETQ.

This clone was detected only once. This chain uses TRBV11-2 with TRBJ2-1; 7 positions agree with TRBD1. CDR1 and CDR2 from the germline V gene are SGHAT and FQNNGV. The CDR3 totals 15 residues. Trimming at V came to 5 bases and at J to 6 bases, leaving 10 bases not matched to a gene. The CDR3: CASSRDSNRGNEQFF. The DNA of the CDR3 is TGTGCCAGCAGCCGGGATTCAAACAGGGGCAATGAGCAGTTCTTC.

V is TRBV15 and J is TRBJ2-7; the match to TRBD2 covers 8 bases. From germline, CDR1 is LNHNV and CDR2 YYDKDF (reference sequence). Trimming at V came to 2 bases and at J to 3 bases, leaving 3 bases not matched to a gene. The CDR3 runs to 14 residues. This CDR3 is CATSRRREVYEQYF. CDR3 nucleotide sequence: TGTGCCACCAGCAGAAGGCGGGAGGTCTACGAGCAGTACTTC.

V usage is TRBV27 and J usage is TRBJ2-1; 8 bases are a match to TRBD1. Per the germline V gene, CDR1 is MNHEY and CDR2 is SMNVEV (reference sequence). V dropped 5 bases and J dropped 7; count of bases not matched to a gene: 7. The CDR3 runs 14 residues. The CDR3 DNA follows: TGTGCCAGCAGTATAGGGACAGGAATAAATGAGCAGTTCTTC. Translated, it gives CASSIGTGINEQFF.

The gene calls are TRBV19 and TRBJ2-1; TRBD2 matches at 7 bases. Trimming at V came to 2 bases and at J to 7 bases, leaving 8 bases not matched to a gene. Looked up from germline, CDR1 is LNHDA and CDR2 is SQIVND (reference sequence). The CDR3 runs 15 residues. The CDR3: CASSISVAGINEQFF. Written as DNA, the CDR3 is TGTGCCAGTAGTATATCGGTAGCGGGCATTAATGAGCAGTTCTTC.

The CDR3 DNA reads TGTGCCAGCAGTGGAGACGGGATGTACACAGATACGCAGTATTTT. Its protein is CASSGDGMYTDTQYF. V is TRBV6-1 and J is TRBJ2-3, with D maybe TRBD2 (5 bases). Trimming shortened V by 4 bases and J by 2 bases, and 13 bases separated the two germline ends. Germline V lookup: CDR1 MNHNS, CDR2 SASEGT. This CDR3 is 15 amino acids long.

This rearrangement joins TRBV28 to TRBJ1-4; unclear D gene. With 9 bases removed from V and 6 bases from J, the gap between germline ends came to 20 bases. The germline CDR1 and CDR2 sequences are MDHEN and SYDVKM. The CDR3 runs to 15 residues. CDR3 nucleotide sequence: TGTGCCAGTGTGCCCCCGGGAGGGATGTATGAAAAACTGTTTTTT. As protein: CASVPPGGMYEKLFF.

As for this clone: At one boundary the junction diverges from the germline segment, which might be a read error. The chain combines TRBV27 with TRBJ2-1, with D perhaps TRBD1 (5 bases). CDR1 MNHEY and CDR2 SMNVEV come from the germline V gene (reference sequence). CDR3 length: 14 amino acids. This CDR3 is CASSPRRGPYDQFF. CDR3 DNA: TGTGCCAGCAGTCCTAGAAGGGGCCCTTATGACCAGTTCTTC.

CDR3 region: CASSLDPVYYGYTF. CDR3 sequence (DNA): TGTGCCAGCAGCTTAGACCCGGTGTACTATGGCTACACCTTC. The chain employs TRBV7-8 and TRBJ1-2; D not resolved. Per the germline V gene, CDR1 is SGHVS and CDR2 is FQNEAQ. The V and J ends lost 1 base and 3 bases respectively, with 9 bases between them. This CDR3 is 14 amino acids long.

The V call is TRBV28, the J call TRBJ2-5; 12 bases fit TRBD2. The J call may be mistaken, given a closer DNA end match to TRBJ2-7. CDR1 MDHEN and CDR2 SYDVKM come from the germline V gene. This CDR3 is 18 amino acids long. DNA for the CDR3: TGTGCCAGCACAGCGACTAGCGGGAGTCTCTTTACCAACTTCGAGCAGTACTTC. This encodes CASTATSGSLFTNFEQYF.

The V and J genes are TRBV28 and TRBJ2-7; perhaps TRBD1 as D (5 bases). The germline V gene encodes CDR1 MDHEN and CDR2 SYDVKM. V was cut by 2 bases and J by 6 bases, with 8 bases left in between. The length of the CDR3 is 12 residues. CDR3 in DNA: TGTGCCAGCAGTTTAGAAGGGGTCGAGCAGTACTTC. Translation gives CASSLEGVEQYF.

The chain uses TRBV6-1 and TRBJ1-1; tentative D call: TRBD1 (6 bases). The ends were cut back, 4 bases at V and 5 bases at J, with 17 bases in the middle. Looked up from germline, CDR1 is MNHNS and CDR2 is SASEGT. CDR3 length equals 15 residues. In DNA, the CDR3 is TGTGCCAGCAGTGCTCGCCACCAACAGGGTACTGAAGCTTTCTTT. Encoded protein: CASSARHQQGTEAFF.

The rearrangement joins TRBV7-3 to TRBJ2-2; 10 bases are a match to TRBD2. Looked up from germline, CDR1 is SGHTA and CDR2 is FQGTGA. This CDR3 is 16 amino acids long. Trimming removed 5 bases from V and 3 bases from J; junction bases left unmatched: 6. CDR3 DNA sequence: TGTGCCAGCAGCACAATAGCGGGAGGTTACACCGGGGAGCTGTTTTTT. As protein: CASSTIAGGYTGELFF.

The chain couples TRBV5-6 to TRBJ2-1; maybe TRBD1 (6 bases). The length of the CDR3 is 11 residues. Germline values: CDR1 SGHDT, CDR2 YYEEEE. Trimming stripped 4 bases from V and 9 bases from J, with 8 bases between. For the CDR3, the DNA is TGTGCCAGCAGCCAGGGGTTTGAGCAGTTCTTC. Protein product: CASSQGFEQFF.

There are a few counts of this clone. The CDR3 sequence: CASSQAGGLSAQYF. The CDR3 region has the DNA TGTGCCAGCAGCCAAGCGGGAGGGCTGTCGGCCCAGTACTTC. This chain links TRBV14 with TRBJ2-5; the match to TRBD2 covers 8 bases. This CDR3 spans 14 amino acids. The germline V gene encodes CDR1 SGHDN and CDR2 FVKESK. V dropped 1 base and J dropped 9; count of bases not matched to a gene: 7.

The chain couples TRBV7-2 to TRBJ2-1; TRBD2 matches 11 bases. The CDR3 covers 16 residues. The trim removed 5 bases at V and 3 bases at J, leaving 6 bases unmatched. The germline CDR1 and CDR2 sequences are SGHTA and FQGNSA. The CDR3 DNA sequence: TGTGCCAGCAGCCTTAGAGGGACTAGCGGCTACAATGAGCAGTTCTTC. This translates into CASSLRGTSGYNEQFF. The full variable domain, in which reference TRBV7-2 and TRBJ2-1 provide the parts outside the CDR3, is GAGVSQSPSNKVTEKGKDVELRCDPISGHTALYWYRQSLGQGLEFLIYFQGNSAPDKSGLPSDRFSAERTGGSVSTLTIQRTQQEDSAVYLCASSLRGTSGYNEQFFGPGTRLTVL.

The chain links TRBV19 to TRBJ2-2, with a weak D call TRBD2 (5 bases). Trimming removed 3 bases from V and 9 bases from J, with 11 bases in between. The CDR3 extends over 13 amino acids. Germline V gene lookup returns CDR1 LNHDA and CDR2 SQIVND (reference sequence). The CDR3 DNA sequence: TGTGCCAGTAGTATCAGGACTGGGTGGGAGCTGTTTTTT. It is translated as CASSIRTGWELFF.

The chain couples TRBV5-1 to TRBJ2-5, with TRBD1 matching 9 bases. The CDR3 covers 15 residues. Germline lookup yields CDR1 SGHRS and CDR2 YFSETQ. V trimming: 1 base; J trimming: 2 bases; junction bases outside the gene matches: 3. CDR3 bases: TGCGCCAGCAGCTTGCGAGGGACAGGGCAAGAGACCCAGTACTTC. This encodes CASSLRGTGQETQYF.

This chain links TRBV5-4 with TRBJ2-3; 9 nucleotides agree with TRBD1. Looked up from germline, CDR1 is SGHNT and CDR2 is YYREEE (reference sequence). This CDR3 region has 15 residues. Trimming took 0 bases from V and 1 from J; bases not matched to a gene: 0. CDR3 nucleotide sequence: TGTGCCAGCAGCTTGGACAGGGGGCGCACAGATACGCAGTATTTT. Its translation: CASSLDRGRTDTQYF.

The chain has TRBV6-6 and TRBJ1-3; D is perhaps TRBD1 (6 bases). This CDR3 is built from 16 residues. V lost 4 bases, J lost 0 bases, and 13 bases lay in between. CDR1 is MNHNY and CDR2 is SVGAGI in the germline V gene (reference sequence). The CDR3: CASSSQTGTSGNTIYF. The CDR3 DNA reads TGTGCCAGCAGTTCCCAAACAGGGACCTCTGGAAACACCATATATTTT.

This clone has just one count. The chain carries TRBV6-5 and TRBJ2-3; the match to TRBD2 covers 7 bases. V lost 3 bases, J lost 0 bases, and 0 bases stayed unmatched. CDR3 length: 14 residues. Germline V CDR1 and CDR2: MNHEY, SVGAGI. The CDR3 sequence is CASSYSGSTDTQYF. In DNA, the CDR3 is TGTGCCAGCAGTTATAGCGGGAGCACAGATACGCAGTATTTT.

V gene TRBV7-2 combines with J gene TRBJ1-6, with 7 bases aligning to TRBD1. The CDR3 consists of 17 residues. CDR1 and CDR2 from the germline V gene are SGHTA and FQGNSA. The ends lost 5 bases at V and 6 bases at J; junction bases unmatched: 13. Here the CDR3 reads CASSPLWRTGLNSPLHF. The CDR3 bases are TGTGCCAGCAGCCCCCTCTGGAGGACAGGCCTTAATTCACCCCTCCACTTT.

The chain couples TRBV28 to TRBJ2-5; TRBD1 is a possible D gene (6 bases). The V end was cut by 5 bases, the J end by 2 bases, with 12 bases between. The CDR3 is 14 residues long. The germline V gene encodes CDR1 MDHEN and CDR2 SYDVKM. CDR3 residues: CASSQTGFQETQYF. The CDR3 DNA follows: TGTGCCAGCAGTCAAACAGGGTTTCAAGAGACCCAGTACTTC.

This clone was recorded once. The rearrangement joins TRBV5-5 to TRBJ1-2; D gene unclear. The CDR3 loop spans 14 amino acids. Germline V gene data show CDR1 as SGHKS and CDR2 as YYEKEE (reference sequence). The V and J ends lost 5 bases and 5 bases respectively, with 16 bases between them. The CDR3 nucleotides read TGTGCCAGCAGTAGCGGGCCGTTAGGGTATGGCTACACCTTC. As protein: CASSSGPLGYGYTF.

V usage is TRBV4-1 and J usage is TRBJ2-3; 8 bases match TRBD2. Germline V CDR1 and CDR2: MGHRA, YSYEKL. The CDR3 has 16 amino acids. Trimming took 1 base from V and 1 from J; bases not matched to a gene: 4. In nucleotides, the CDR3 is TGCGCCAGCAGCCAAGGCCTAGCGGGTGGCACAGATACGCAGTATTTT. It is translated as CASSQGLAGGTDTQYF.

The chain combines TRBV6-4 with TRBJ2-1, with a tentative D call TRBD2 (7 bases). The CDR3 consists of 15 residues. Per the germline V gene, CDR1 is MRHNA and CDR2 is SNTAGT. V was shortened by 5 bases and J by 5 bases, with 16 bases between the two germline ends. The CDR3 spells CASSLRGGAHNEQFF. The CDR3 nucleotides read TGTGCCAGCAGTCTTCGAGGGGGGGCCCACAATGAGCAGTTCTTC.

The rearrangement joins TRBV27 to TRBJ2-7; D may be TRBD1 (7 bases). This CDR3 region has 13 residues. V was clipped by 3 bases and J by 6 bases, with 12 bases between them. CDR1 and CDR2 (germline): MNHEY, SMNVEV (reference sequence). The CDR3 nucleotides read TGTGCCAGCAGTTTTGGAGGGACAGCCGAGCAGTACTTC. Its protein is CASSFGGTAEQYF.

The genes are TRBV7-2 and TRBJ2-7; 7 nucleotides agree with TRBD1. Losses at the gene ends were 3 bases for V and 7 bases for J; bases not matched to a gene: 6. The CDR3 has 13 residues. Germline CDR1 is SGHTA and CDR2 is FQGNSA. DNA for the CDR3: TGTGCCAGCAGCTTCACAGGGGAAGGGGAGCAGTACTTC. Residues: CASSFTGEGEQYF.